This T cell receptor (beta chain) was captured by sequencing in a study of monozygotic twins with inflammatory bowel disease. Germline-derived CDR1 and CDR2 are SEHNR and FQNEAQ (reference sequence). The CDR3 is 16 amino acids. TCRalpha along with TCRbeta cDNA was subjected to two nested PCRs lasting around 15 and 10 cycles. TCRdb reanalyzed the 5' RACE reads and collapses them to one entry per CDR3 protein, without DNA. This repertoire includes hundreds of thousands of distinct CDR3 sequences. This chain connects TRBV7-9 to TRBJ2-7. This TCR was recovered from a human donor with ulcerative colitis or Crohn's disease, or a healthy co-twin of an affected twin (not recorded which). Sample: blood. This CDR3 reads CASSFASGGTTYEQYF. Looking up the rest from reference TRBV7-9 and TRBJ2-7 gives the full variable domain: DTGVSQNPRHKITKRGQNVTFRCDPISEHNRLYWYRQTLGQGPEFLTYFQNEAQLEKSRLLSDRFSAERPKGSFSTLEIQRTEQGDSAMYLCASSFASGGTTYEQYFGPGTRLTVT.